A single T cell receptor beta chain is shown here with its context. With 8 bases clipped from V and 2 bases from J, the junction kept 4 bases outside the gene matches. This CDR3 has 13 amino acids. Looked up from germline, CDR1 is KGHSH and CDR2 is LQKENI. The sample belongs to a study of blood T cell repertoires in COVID-19. Method: immunoSEQ multiplex PCR; TCRdb's copy keeps in-frame clones and lacks some. The table shows tens of thousands of clones, with roughly 91% occurring only once. The sequence derives from a woman aged 80 or over with acute or convalescent COVID-19. This chain connects TRBV18 to TRBJ2-5, with TRBD2 matching 8 bases. The sample consisted of peripheral blood. CDR3 nucleotides: TGTGCCAGCAAGACGGGGGGGCAAGAGACCCAGTACTTC. It codes for CASKTGGQETQYF.